Following are 20 T cell receptor beta chains from one sample sequenced in a study of graft-versus-host responses after intestinal transplantation. Using immunoSEQ multiplex PCR, the repertoire was profiled, and TCRdb retains in-frame clones only, with some absent. Here the sample spans about 96,000 clones, roughly 92% being singletons. No antigen has been assigned to these receptors. The sequenced sample was unstimulated CD4+ T cells sorted from spleen or lymph node cells, obtained before intestinal transplant. These receptor sequences come from a human donor who received an intestinal transplant.

The chain carries TRBV5-1 and TRBJ1-6; 11 nucleotides align to TRBD1. The length of the CDR3 is 16 residues. Germline assignment: CDR1 SGHRS and CDR2 YFSETQ. With 4 bases clipped from V and 7 bases from J, the junction kept 7 bases outside the gene matches. The CDR3 spells CASSLGDRGTNSPLHF. The DNA of the CDR3 is TGCGCCAGCAGCCTGGGGGACAGGGGGACGAATTCACCCCTCCACTTT.

The DNA for the CDR3 is TGTGCCAGCAGCCTGGGCAGGGGGCGAGATGGAAACACCATATATTTT. Its translation: CASSLGRGRDGNTIYF. The chain employs TRBV7-6 and TRBJ1-3; 8 bases fit TRBD1. The CDR3 runs to 16 residues. With V trimmed by 5 bases and J by 3 bases, 9 bases remained unmatched. Germline loops: CDR1 SGHVS, CDR2 FNYEAQ.

The gene calls are TRBV11-1 and TRBJ2-3; the D gene is possibly TRBD1 (6 bases). V lost 5 bases to trimming and J lost 1 base, with 13 bases between them. The CDR3 totals 15 residues. Germline V gene sequence: CDR1 SGHAT, CDR2 FQDESV (reference sequence). In DNA form, the CDR3 reads TGTGCCAGCAGCCCTCTTAGACAGGGCACAGATACGCAGTATTTT. Translating it yields CASSPLRQGTDTQYF.

This chain's CDR3 is CASSLRTSGRADEQYF. CDR3 in DNA: TGTGCCAGCTCACTACGGACTAGCGGGAGGGCCGACGAGCAGTACTTC. The chain couples TRBV18 to TRBJ2-7, with TRBD2 matching 15 bases. Trimming took 4 bases from V and 5 from J; bases not matched to a gene: 6. Germline CDR1 reads KGHSH; CDR2 reads LQKENI. The CDR3 extends over 16 amino acids.

The chain employs TRBV28 and TRBJ1-1; D might be TRBD1 (5 bases). The CDR3 contains 13 residues. From germline, CDR1 is MDHEN and CDR2 SYDVKM. V was shortened by 5 bases and J by 5 bases, with 12 bases between the two germline ends. Written as DNA, the CDR3 is TGTGCCAGCAGTCCCCACGGGGGGACTGAAGCTTTCTTT. Its protein product is CASSPHGGTEAFF. The whole variable domain, remainder taken from reference TRBV28 and TRBJ1-1, is DVKVTQSSRYLVKRTGEKVFLECVQDMDHENMFWYRQDPGLGLRLIYFSYDVKMKEKGDIPEGYSVSREKKERFSLILESASTNQTSMYLCASSPHGGTEAFFGQGTRLTVV.

The chain links TRBV18 to TRBJ1-1, with D tentatively TRBD1 (5 bases). V was pared by 3 bases and J by 1 base, with 15 bases between. Looked up from germline, CDR1 is KGHSH and CDR2 is LQKENI. This CDR3 contains 16 residues. In DNA form, the CDR3 reads TGTGCCAGCTCACCCCTAAAACCTACAGGGAACACTGAAGCTTTCTTT. As protein: CASSPLKPTGNTEAFF. The whole variable domain, filled in from reference TRBV18 and TRBJ1-1, reads NAGVMQNPRHLVRRRGQEARLRCSPMKGHSHVYWYRQLPEEGLKFMVYLQKENIIDESGMPKERFSAEFPKEGPSILRIQQVVRGDSAAYFCASSPLKPTGNTEAFFGQGTRLTVV.

CDR3 bases: TGTGCCAGCATCGGGAATTTGGGGTTTGGCGAGCAGTACTTC. As protein: CASIGNLGFGEQYF. V gene TRBV28 combines with J gene TRBJ2-7, with D tentatively TRBD2 (5 bases). CDR3 length equals 14 residues. Germline V gives CDR1 MDHEN, CDR2 SYDVKM. The V gene lost 7 bases and the J gene lost 6 bases, with 19 bases spanning the gap.

V usage is TRBV5-1 and J usage is TRBJ2-2, with a possible D match to TRBD2 (5 bases). Trimming removed 4 bases from V and 1 base from J, with 8 bases in between. Germline V gene lookup returns CDR1 SGHRS and CDR2 YFSETQ. The CDR3 covers 14 residues. CDR3 region: CASSGRRNTGELFF. CDR3 nucleotides: TGCGCCAGCAGCGGGAGAAGGAACACCGGGGAGCTGTTTTTT.

The chain couples TRBV21-1 to TRBJ2-1; the table's D call, TRBD2, was not checked against the DNA. TRBV21-1 is recorded as a pseudogene. The CDR3 loop spans 12 amino acids. CDR3 residues: CPRELLVNEQFF. The CDR3 DNA follows: TGCCCGCGGGAGCTACTCGTCAATGAGCAGTTCTTC.

This chain links TRBV6-1 with TRBJ2-7; possible D gene TRBD1, 5 bases. Trimming pared 2 bases from V and 0 bases from J, leaving 14 bases between. Germline V gene sequence: CDR1 MNHNS, CDR2 SASEGT. The CDR3 is 16 residues long. The CDR3 nucleotides are TGTGCCAGCAGTGAAATATCGGCAGGGATCTCCTACGAGCAGTACTTC. Protein sequence: CASSEISAGISYEQYF.

The chain links TRBV30 to TRBJ1-2; D is undetermined. The CDR3 is 12 residues long. Per the germline V gene, CDR1 is GTSNPN and CDR2 is SVGIG (reference sequence). V was clipped by 5 bases and J by 6 bases, with 13 bases between them. CDR3: CAWAGWGDGYTF. The CDR3 nucleotides are TGTGCCTGGGCGGGGTGGGGTGATGGCTACACCTTC.

The CDR3 DNA sequence: TGTGCCAGCAGCTTAGTCCCCCCAACAGGGCACAATGAGCAGTTCTTC. It translates to CASSLVPPTGHNEQFF. This chain joins TRBV7-6 and TRBJ2-1; weak D call: TRBD1 (6 bases). The germline V gene encodes CDR1 SGHVS and CDR2 FNYEAQ. Trimming stripped 1 base from V and 5 bases from J, with 15 bases between. The CDR3 length is 16 residues.

The J gene is TRBJ1-1, the V gene TRBV19; TRBD1 might be the D (5 bases). Germline CDR1 reads LNHDA; CDR2 reads SQIVND (reference sequence). V lost 5 bases to trimming and J lost 0 bases, with 10 bases between them. The CDR3 has 14 residues. The CDR3 sequence: CASSVQGLNTEAFF. CDR3 nucleotides: TGTGCCAGTAGTGTTCAGGGACTGAACACTGAAGCTTTCTTT.

In the case of this clone: This sample includes further DNA sequences coding for the same CDR3. The genes are TRBV5-1 and TRBJ2-7; D remains ambiguous. V lost 0 bases and J lost 2, with 6 bases in between. Germline V gives CDR1 SGHRS, CDR2 YFSETQ. The CDR3 runs 13 residues. CDR3 sequence (DNA): TGCGCCAGCAGCTTGGAAGGGACCTACGAGCAGTACTTC. Translated: CASSLEGTYEQYF. The whole variable domain, remainder taken from reference TRBV5-1 and TRBJ2-7, is KAGVTQTPRYLIKTRGQQVTLSCSPISGHRSVSWYQQTPGQGLQFLFEYFSETQRNKGNFPGRFSGRQFSNSRSEMNVSTLELGDSALYLCASSLEGTYEQYFGPGTRLTVT.

The chain uses TRBV7-2 and TRBJ1-5; D ambiguous. The germline V gene has CDR1 SGHTA and CDR2 FQGNSA. V was clipped by 5 bases and J by 0 bases, with 14 bases between them. The CDR3 has 16 amino acids. CDR3 residues: CASSKYYSYSNQPQHF. As DNA, the CDR3 is TGTGCCAGCAGCAAGTATTACAGTTATAGCAATCAGCCCCAGCATTTT.

V usage is TRBV18 and J usage is TRBJ1-2, with 8 bases matching TRBD1. Per the germline V gene, CDR1 is KGHSH and CDR2 is LQKENI. The CDR3 extends over 16 amino acids. Trimming cost V 3 bases and J 1 base; bases outside gene matches: 7. The CDR3 reads CASSPRTTGVNYGYTF. The CDR3 DNA is TGTGCCAGCTCACCCCGAACGACAGGGGTTAACTATGGCTACACCTTC.

About this clone itself: This same CDR3 is encoded by further DNA sequences in the sample. The chain is built from TRBV7-8 and TRBJ2-7; TRBD2 aligns across 10 bases. The CDR3 has 17 amino acids. The germline CDR1 and CDR2 sequences are SGHVS and FQNEAQ. J lost 4 bases, V lost 1 base, and 10 bases had no gene match. DNA for the CDR3: TGTGCCAGCAGCTTAGGTCGGCTAGCGGGAGTGATGTACGAGCAGTACTTC. This gives the protein CASSLGRLAGVMYEQYF.

The V gene is TRBV5-1, the J gene TRBJ2-7, with D uncertain. The CDR3 is 15 amino acids. Trimming took off 4 bases at V and 0 bases at J, with 14 bases between the two ends. Looked up from germline, CDR1 is SGHRS and CDR2 is YFSETQ. The CDR3 coding sequence is TGCGCCAGCAGCCTCGACGGGTTCGGCTCCTACGAGCAGTACTTC. Translation gives CASSLDGFGSYEQYF.

This CDR3 reads CASTRVAGGLYNEQFF. The CDR3, as DNA: TGTGCCAGCACTCGGGTAGCGGGAGGGCTCTACAATGAGCAGTTCTTC. The chain links TRBV27 to TRBJ2-1; 11 bases are a match to TRBD2. The germline CDR1 and CDR2 sequences are MNHEY and SMNVEV (reference sequence). V shed 7 bases and J 3 bases; nucleotides not matched to a gene: 8. This CDR3 region has 16 residues.

This sequence joins TRBV6-5 and TRBJ2-5; D may be TRBD1 (6 bases). Germline values: CDR1 MNHEY, CDR2 SVGAGI. V gave up 4 bases and J gave up 1 base, with 10 bases separating them. This CDR3 is built from 14 residues. The CDR3 nucleotides are TGTGCCAGCAGTTTTCAGACAGGCCAAGAGACCCAGTACTTC. Translation: CASSFQTGQETQYF.